Listed here is a single TCR beta chain. As handled by the study authors: Amplification of reference gene primers provided the estimated nucleated cell counts. TCRdb keeps only in-frame clones here, not all; method: immunoSEQ multiplex PCR. V and J calls and clone size are as listed in that table; D and trimming were resolved from the DNA. The table has 150,000 to 200,000 clones, roughly 80% seen once. The sample originates from a study of blood T cell repertoires in COVID-19. Study in general: From the United States, Italy and Spain came samples of acute and convalescent COVID-19.

The study recruited people aged 18 to 89 years across some 23 US areas. Cohort assignment relied on participant-reported clinical history. This receptor was taken from a man aged 50-59 years who had recovered from COVID-19. The sequenced sample consisted of PBMCs or T cells enriched from blood (not recorded which).

CDR3 region: CASSNPGRRGEQYF. CDR3 coding DNA: TGTGCCAGCAGCAACCCGGGACGGAGGGGCGAGCAGTACTTC. The J gene is TRBJ2-7, the V gene TRBV11-1, with a possible D match to TRBD2 (6 bases). The germline V gene has CDR1 SGHAT and CDR2 FQDESV (reference sequence). The CDR3 is 14 amino acids. Between the trimmed V and J ends, which lost 5 bases and 6 bases, there was a span of 17 bases.